This T cell receptor beta chain was documented in a study of cytomegalovirus exposure and HLA in healthy donors. Broader study findings: What a later analysis reportedly showed was that an Asian-associated ancestry cluster had fewer N-insertions than the approximately 700-donor mean.

Regarding this clone: The antigen remains undetermined.

The CDR3 has 12 residues. CDR1 is MNHNS, CDR2 SASEGT, per germline. V shed 8 bases and J shed 3 bases, with 11 bases lying between them. PCR involved 60 Vbeta and 13 Jbeta primers. The method was immunoSEQ multiplex PCR; TCRdb's version includes in-frame clones alone and lacks a portion of them. Seen here are 45,000 to 70,000 clones, about 80% observed once, and the top ten hold 2.5% to 3%. Sequenced material: PBMCs. This TCR derives from a man aged 45-65 years in good health and CMV-seronegative. V and J are TRBV6-1 and TRBJ2-7, with a possible D match to TRBD2 (6 bases). The CDR3 loop reads CASVGGGYEQYF. CDR3 bases: TGTGCCAGCGTTGGGGGAGGCTACGAGCAGTACTTC.